The rows below give T cell receptor beta chains drawn from one sample of a study of blood T cell repertoires in COVID-19. Produced via immunoSEQ multiplex PCR; TCRdb's table is partial and in-frame only. This table has around 300,000 clones, about four fifths appearing once. Sequencing used peripheral blood. These receptors were collected from a woman aged 50 to 60 who had recovered from COVID-19. Both conserved end residues are part of each CDR3. The D gene is left open where the match is weak. Expanded clones get a size class; other rows say once, few or many, or leave the size out.

clone_size: NA; v_call: TRBV4-3; j_call: TRBJ2-1; d_call: NA; cdr3_aa: CASSQARGWNEQFF; cdr3_nt: TGCGCCAGCAGCCAAGCCCGGGGATGGAATGAGCAGTTCTTC
clone_size: NA; v_call: TRBV5-4; j_call: TRBJ1-3; d_call: NA; cdr3_aa: CASSGDTGLTGNTIYF; cdr3_nt: TGTGCCAGCAGCGGAGACACAGGGTTGACTGGAAACACCATATATTTT
clone_size: NA; v_call: TRBV7-2; j_call: TRBJ2-7; d_call: NA; cdr3_aa: CASTLASNTYEQYF; cdr3_nt: TGTGCCAGCACCTTAGCTAGTAATACCTACGAGCAGTACTTC
clone_size: NA; v_call: TRBV9; j_call: TRBJ2-7; d_call: NA; cdr3_aa: CASSVAPRLVAGEQYF; cdr3_nt: TGTGCCAGCAGCGTAGCCCCCAGACTAGTTGCGGGAGAGCAGTACTTC
clone_size: NA; v_call: TRBV3-1/TRBV3-2; j_call: TRBJ2-7; d_call: TRBD1; cdr3_aa: CASSQVSGQGYEQYF; cdr3_nt: TGTGCCAGCAGCCAGGTTTCGGGACAGGGCTACGAGCAGTACTTC
clone_size: many; v_call: TRBV4-1; j_call: TRBJ1-5; d_call: TRBD1; cdr3_aa: CASSRSVVRGPNQPQHF; cdr3_nt: TGCGCCAGCAGCCGAAGCGTGGTCAGGGGGCCCAATCAGCCCCAGCATTTT
clone_size: NA; v_call: TRBV29-1; j_call: TRBJ2-1; d_call: TRBD2; cdr3_aa: CSVLSDSDSGLF; cdr3_nt: TGCAGCGTCCTTTCCGACTCCGATAGCGGGCTCTTC
clone_size: NA; v_call: TRBV19; j_call: TRBJ2-7; d_call: NA; cdr3_aa: CASSSGTPLEQYF; cdr3_nt: TGTGCCAGTAGTTCCGGGACACCGTTAGAGCAGTACTTC
clone_size: NA; v_call: TRBV6-2/TRBV6-3; j_call: TRBJ1-5; d_call: TRBD1; cdr3_aa: CASSRGPDQPQHF; cdr3_nt: TGTGCCAGCAGTAGGGGGCCTGATCAGCCCCAGCATTTT
clone_size: NA; v_call: TRBV4-3; j_call: TRBJ1-2; d_call: NA; cdr3_aa: CASSREAQGRVDYGYTF; cdr3_nt: TGCGCCAGCAGCCGAGAAGCACAGGGACGGGTGGACTATGGCTACACCTTC
clone_size: NA; v_call: TRBV7-2; j_call: TRBJ1-5; d_call: TRBD1; cdr3_aa: CASSFGTGAQPQHF; cdr3_nt: TGTGCCAGCAGCTTTGGGACAGGGGCTCAGCCCCAGCATTTT
clone_size: NA; v_call: TRBV27; j_call: TRBJ1-5; d_call: NA; cdr3_aa: CASMPLMGGNQPQHF; cdr3_nt: TGTGCCAGCATGCCCCTGATGGGCGGCAATCAGCCCCAGCATTTT
clone_size: NA; v_call: TRBV25-1; j_call: TRBJ2-3; d_call: TRBD2; cdr3_aa: CASRPTSGRRTTDTQYF; cdr3_nt: TGTGCCAGCAGGCCCACCAGCGGGAGGAGGACCACAGATACGCAGTATTTT
clone_size: NA; v_call: TRBV2; j_call: TRBJ2-1; d_call: TRBD1; cdr3_aa: CASSDQKGGGSYNEQFF; cdr3_nt: TGTGCCAGCAGTGACCAGAAAGGGGGCGGCTCCTACAATGAGCAGTTCTTC
clone_size: NA; v_call: TRBV4-1; j_call: TRBJ2-6; d_call: NA; cdr3_aa: CASSKQSSGANVLTF; cdr3_nt: TGCGCCAGCAGCAAACAGAGCTCTGGGGCCAACGTCCTGACTTTC
clone_size: NA; v_call: TRBV9; j_call: TRBJ2-3; d_call: NA; cdr3_aa: CASSRRFDLGTDTQYF; cdr3_nt: TGTGCCAGTTCTCGTCGATTTGATTTAGGCACAGATACGCAGTATTTT
clone_size: once; v_call: TRBV28; j_call: TRBJ1-5; d_call: TRBD1; cdr3_aa: CASSLLRDRGNQPQHF; cdr3_nt: TGTGCCAGCAGTCTCCTCCGGGACAGAGGTAATCAGCCCCAGCATTTT
clone_size: NA; v_call: TRBV19; j_call: TRBJ2-7; d_call: NA; cdr3_aa: CASSISLGGSFYEQYF; cdr3_nt: TGTGCCAGTAGTATCTCCTTAGGAGGATCCTTCTACGAGCAGTACTTC
clone_size: NA; v_call: TRBV28; j_call: TRBJ1-4; d_call: NA; cdr3_aa: CASTSGGHNEKLFF; cdr3_nt: TGTGCCAGCACCTCCGGGGGGCACAATGAAAAACTGTTTTTT
clone_size: NA; v_call: TRBV28; j_call: TRBJ1-4; d_call: TRBD1; cdr3_aa: CASSSGTGVEKLFF; cdr3_nt: TGTGCCAGCAGTTCCGGGACAGGGGTCGAAAAACTGTTTTTT
clone_size: NA; v_call: TRBV7-2; j_call: TRBJ2-2; d_call: NA; cdr3_aa: CASSSRPRGELFF; cdr3_nt: TGTGCCAGCAGCTCGCGTCCGCGGGGGGAGCTGTTTTTT
clone_size: once; v_call: TRBV21-1; j_call: TRBJ2-2; d_call: NA; cdr3_aa: CASSETGGKTGELFF; cdr3_nt: TGTGCCAGCAGCGAAACAGGGGGCAAAACCGGGGAGCTGTTTTTT
clone_size: NA; v_call: TRBV13; j_call: TRBJ1-3; d_call: NA; cdr3_aa: CASSWPGNTIYF; cdr3_nt: TGTGCCAGCAGCTGGCCCGGAAACACCATATATTTT
clone_size: NA; v_call: TRBV29-1; j_call: TRBJ2-3; d_call: TRBD1; cdr3_aa: CSVEMLGQGARDTQYF; cdr3_nt: TGCAGCGTCGAAATGCTGGGACAGGGGGCGCGAGATACGCAGTATTTT
clone_size: NA; v_call: TRBV7-7; j_call: TRBJ2-5; d_call: TRBD1; cdr3_aa: CASSVGTGFGETQYF; cdr3_nt: TGTGCCAGCAGCGTCGGGACAGGGTTCGGAGAGACCCAGTACTTC
clone_size: NA; v_call: TRBV10-3; j_call: TRBJ2-3; d_call: TRBD1; cdr3_aa: CAISQGASTDTQYF; cdr3_nt: TGTGCCATCAGTCAGGGGGCAAGCACAGATACGCAGTATTTT
clone_size: NA; v_call: TRBV19; j_call: TRBJ2-5; d_call: NA; cdr3_aa: CASSISGGVGETQYF; cdr3_nt: TGTGCCAGTAGTATAAGCGGCGGGGTAGGTGAGACCCAGTACTTC
clone_size: once; v_call: TRBV6-2/TRBV6-3; j_call: TRBJ2-2; d_call: TRBD1; cdr3_aa: CASSYSRGRTGELFF; cdr3_nt: TGTGCCAGCAGTTACTCAAGGGGGCGGACCGGGGAGCTGTTTTTT
clone_size: NA; v_call: TRBV6-6; j_call: TRBJ2-7; d_call: TRBD1; cdr3_aa: CASSAGGESYEQYF; cdr3_nt: TGTGCCAGCAGCGCAGGGGGCGAATCGTACGAGCAGTACTTC
clone_size: NA; v_call: TRBV3-1/TRBV3-2; j_call: TRBJ2-7; d_call: NA; cdr3_aa: CASSQDQLTASSYEQYF; cdr3_nt: TGTGCCAGCAGCCAAGATCAGCTAACAGCCAGCTCCTACGAGCAGTACTTC
clone_size: NA; v_call: TRBV5-8; j_call: TRBJ2-2; d_call: NA; cdr3_aa: CASSPGWTRTGELFF; cdr3_nt: TGTGCCAGCAGCCCAGGGTGGACAAGGACCGGGGAGCTGTTTTTT
clone_size: NA; v_call: TRBV24-1; j_call: TRBJ2-5; d_call: NA; cdr3_aa: CATSEIIHQETQYF; cdr3_nt: TGTGCCACCAGTGAAATAATCCACCAAGAGACCCAGTACTTC
clone_size: NA; v_call: TRBV6-2/TRBV6-3; j_call: TRBJ1-2; d_call: TRBD1; cdr3_aa: CASSYPGGGYGYTF; cdr3_nt: TGTGCCAGCAGTTACCCAGGGGGAGGCTATGGCTACACCTTC
clone_size: NA; v_call: TRBV6-5; j_call: TRBJ2-7; d_call: TRBD2; cdr3_aa: CASSYTSGRFHEQYF; cdr3_nt: TGTGCCAGCAGTTACACTAGCGGGAGGTTCCACGAGCAGTACTTC
clone_size: NA; v_call: TRBV11-3; j_call: TRBJ1-1; d_call: TRBD1; cdr3_aa: CASSFSPDREAFF; cdr3_nt: TGTGCCAGCAGCTTTTCCCCGGACAGGGAAGCTTTCTTT
clone_size: once; v_call: TRBV18; j_call: TRBJ2-2; d_call: TRBD2; cdr3_aa: CASSPGTSGTGELFF; cdr3_nt: TGTGCCAGCTCACCCGGGACTAGCGGCACCGGGGAGCTGTTTTTT
clone_size: NA; v_call: TRBV7-9; j_call: TRBJ2-7; d_call: TRBD1; cdr3_aa: CASSLDRGYYEQYF; cdr3_nt: TGTGCCAGCAGCTTAGACAGGGGATACTACGAGCAGTACTTC
clone_size: NA; v_call: TRBV29-1; j_call: TRBJ2-4; d_call: NA; cdr3_aa: CSVEPPGRAKNIQYF; cdr3_nt: TGCAGCGTTGAACCCCCAGGCCGAGCCAAAAACATTCAGTACTTC
clone_size: NA; v_call: TRBV28; j_call: TRBJ1-2; d_call: TRBD1; cdr3_aa: CASSLPGQGGNYGYTF; cdr3_nt: TGTGCCAGCAGTTTACCGGGACAGGGAGGTAACTATGGCTACACCTTC
clone_size: NA; v_call: TRBV2; j_call: TRBJ2-5; d_call: TRBD2; cdr3_aa: CASIAGGLQETQYF; cdr3_nt: TGTGCCAGCATAGCGGGGGGGCTCCAAGAGACCCAGTACTTC
clone_size: NA; v_call: TRBV5-5; j_call: TRBJ2-4; d_call: NA; cdr3_aa: CASSRTGIAKNIQYF; cdr3_nt: TGTGCCAGCAGCAGAACAGGGATAGCCAAAAACATTCAGTACTTC
clone_size: few; v_call: TRBV9; j_call: TRBJ1-1; d_call: NA; cdr3_aa: CASSVAVTGLAFF; cdr3_nt: TGTGCCAGCAGCGTCGCGGTTACAGGGTTGGCTTTCTTT
clone_size: NA; v_call: TRBV10-3; j_call: TRBJ2-7; d_call: TRBD1; cdr3_aa: CAISGQGYEQYF; cdr3_nt: TGTGCCATCAGTGGACAGGGCTACGAGCAGTACTTC
clone_size: NA; v_call: TRBV29-1; j_call: TRBJ1-2; d_call: TRBD1; cdr3_aa: CSVSLPPRGRIQGYTF; cdr3_nt: TGCAGCGTTTCACTACCCCCCAGGGGGCGAATACAGGGCTACACCTTC
clone_size: NA; v_call: TRBV7-9; j_call: TRBJ2-2; d_call: TRBD2; cdr3_aa: CASRFGGANTGELFF; cdr3_nt: TGTGCCAGCAGATTCGGGGGGGCGAACACCGGGGAGCTGTTTTTT
clone_size: once; v_call: TRBV6-5; j_call: TRBJ1-1; d_call: NA; cdr3_aa: CASSYYPGEAFF; cdr3_nt: TGTGCCAGCAGTTACTATCCAGGGGAAGCTTTCTTT
clone_size: once; v_call: TRBV6-5; j_call: TRBJ1-2; d_call: NA; cdr3_aa: CASTDSYYGYTF; cdr3_nt: TGTGCCAGCACCGACAGCTACTATGGCTACACCTTC
clone_size: NA; v_call: TRBV11-2; j_call: TRBJ2-7; d_call: TRBD2; cdr3_aa: CASSSHYRLAGGPGNEQYF; cdr3_nt: TGTGCCAGCAGCTCCCATTACAGACTAGCGGGGGGGCCCGGGAACGAGCAGTACTTC
clone_size: NA; v_call: TRBV29-1; j_call: TRBJ2-7; d_call: NA; cdr3_aa: CSVAESYEQYF; cdr3_nt: TGCAGCGTCGCGGAGTCCTACGAGCAGTACTTC